Listed below are T cell receptor beta chains from one sample, sequenced in a study of blood T cells in healthy people across ages. TCRdb passed the 5' RACE reads through MiXCR, listing each CDR3 protein once. This sample has about 1.6 million distinct CDR3 sequences, with 30% to 35% found just once. The sample comprised blood. These receptors came from a woman in her twenties or thirties in good health. CDR3s include the opening cysteine and the closing phenylalanine or tryptophan. The D gene is left open where the match is weak. Clone size, where shown, is once, few, many, or a class for clones that have expanded.

j_call d_call clone_size v_call cdr3_aa cdr3_nt
TRBJ2-5 TRBD2 - TRBV7-6 CASASVAGMQETQYF TGTGCCAGCGCAAGCGTAGCGGGGATGCAAGAGACCCAGTACTTC
TRBJ2-7 TRBD2 few TRBV5-1 CASRLTSGGAYEQYF TGCGCCAGCAGGTTGACTAGCGGGGGGGCCTACGAGCAGTACTTC
TRBJ2-7 TRBD1 many TRBV5-1 CASSLGQALGVYEQYF TGTGCCAGCAGTCTAGGACAGGCCCTGGGGGTATACGAGCAGTACTTC
TRBJ2-5 TRBD2 - TRBV10-3 CAISNGLAPNEQYF TGTGCCATCAGCAACGGACTAGCTCCCAATGAGCAGTACTTC
TRBJ2-5 - - TRBV11-2 CASSLMGETQYF TGTGCCAGCAGCTTAATGGGAGAGACCCAGTACTTC
TRBJ1-2 TRBD1 - TRBV20-1 CSAPRGTAYGYTF TGCAGTGCTCCGAGGGGGACAGCCTATGGCTACACCTTC
TRBJ2-2 - - TRBV2 CASSEAPRVVAGELFF TGTGCCAGCAGTGAAGCCCCGAGAGTAGTCGCCGGGGAGCTGTTTTTT
TRBJ2-3 - - TRBV10-3 CAIRPLGGADTQYF TGTGCCATCAGGCCCCTTGGGGGCGCAGATACGCAGTATTTT
TRBJ2-2 TRBD2 once TRBV25-1 CASSESPWTSGMNTGELFF TGTGCCAGCAGTGAATCCCCATGGACTAGCGGGATGAACACCGGGGAGCTGTTTTTT
TRBJ2-5 - - TRBV7-9 CASSFIQGNQETQYF TGTGCCAGCAGCTTCATACAGGGAAATCAAGAGACCCAGTACTTC
TRBJ1-6 - few TRBV6-2/TRBV6-3 CATKGWGSEESPLHF TGTGCCACTAAGGGCTGGGGGTCAGAAGAATCACCCCTCCACTTT
TRBJ2-5 TRBD1 - TRBV7-7 CASSLRQGDNQETQYF TGTGCCAGCAGCTTGAGACAGGGTGACAACCAAGAGACCCAGTACTTC
TRBJ2-1 TRBD1 few TRBV12-3/TRBV12-4 CASQTGGMKLDPDEQFF TGTGCCTCCCAAACAGGGGGGATGAAGCTAGACCCCGATGAGCAGTTCTTC
TRBJ2-7 - few TRBV3-1 CASSQAGVSSYEQYF TGTGCCAGCAGCCAAGCAGGGGTCTCTTCCTACGAGCAGTACTTC
TRBJ2-7 TRBD1 few TRBV7-8 CASSLRGQRYEQYF TGTGCCAGCAGCTTGAGGGGACAGAGGTACGAGCAGTACTTC
TRBJ2-1 TRBD2 few TRBV20-1 CSARGGGEDEQFF TGCAGTGCTAGAGGGGGGGGAGAGGATGAGCAGTTCTTC
TRBJ2-3 TRBD2 few TRBV4-1 CASSQDLKAGALTDTQYF TGCGCCAGCAGCCAAGATCTTAAAGCGGGGGCCCTCACAGATACGCAGTATTTT
TRBJ2-1 - - TRBV21-1 CASSKEAVLAGGPSPYNEQFF TGTGCCAGCAGCAAAGAGGCCGTACTAGCGGGAGGCCCGAGTCCCTACAATGAGCAGTTCTTC
TRBJ2-3 - few TRBV7-2 CASSPGPGALRDTQYF TGTGCCAGCAGCCCCGGCCCGGGAGCCCTTAGGGATACGCAGTATTTT